This TCR beta chain comes out of a study of T cells in localized non-small cell lung cancer (TCRdb year 2020). Regarding the complete study: T cell repertoires of about 230 early-stage NSCLC patients were analyzed, with tumors being compared against uninvolved tumor-adjacent lungs. All 250 or so NSCLC patients in the cohort were treatment-naive and had localized lung tumors that were resected. The mean age of the NSCLC patients was roughly 70 years, with roughly 120 men and 95 to 110 women. Overall study results and their limits: A median of roughly 58 of the top 100 tumor clones were detected in paired uninvolved adjacent lung, and around 30 of these tumor clones were also found among the top 100 clones of the paired uninvolved adjacent lung. Higher blood T cell density associated with longer overall survival, while higher adjacent-lung clonality associated with shorter survival. Multi-region tumor sequencing was not performed, so intratumor heterogeneity could not be excluded. Because the study design was exploratory, TCR variables were selected using unadjusted p-values without false-discovery rate correction. Uninvolved tumor-adjacent lung showed the highest T cell clonality, higher than tumor, which suggests more focused antigenic responses in the uninvolved tumor-adjacent lung.

The CDR3 goes from the cysteine to the phenylalanine over 15 residues. Only the CDR3 part of the read is kept: 45 bases, read in frame from the first base. After removal of 5 bases from V and 3 bases from J, the junction retains 7 bases not matched to a gene. The germline V gene encodes CDR1 MNHEY and CDR2 SVGAGI. For this clone: Its antigen is unknown. The record has no base qualities; no much larger clone is one base away.

The immunoSEQ Assay was used to sequence TCR beta CDR3 regions from DNA. The authors' analysis ran thus. T cell density was computed as TCR beta template counts normalized to usable DNA estimated by amplifying housekeeping genes. The preseqR package was used to estimate richness by extrapolating to 400,000 templates for PBMC samples and to 120,000 templates for tissue samples. Clonality was taken to be one minus Pielou's evenness. Tissue-enriched TCRs were identified through differential abundance testing performed on productive amino-acid clonotypes, with a minimum total count of 5 and an alpha of 0.1. The Jaccard Index and the Morisita Overlap Index were used to quantify repertoire overlap between compartments. TCR beta CDR3s were clustered by GLIPH together with public tetramer-defined viral CDR3s, and at least three viral sequences plus V-gene enrichment were required for viral motifs. Imported from immuneACCESS, the table was reduced by TCRdb to in-frame sequences with V and J called. These copies leave out some clones; in studies compared against another copy, an unresolved V gene accounts for under half, and the cause of the remainder is not known. V, J and clone size reflect that table, while D and trimming were determined from the DNA. In all, the sample holds 25,000 or so clones, and 82% of those were seen once. Of the sample, around 4.1% falls within the top ten clones.

At diagnosis, tumor, uninvolved tumor-adjacent lung and peripheral blood were collected and then preserved as a mix of FFPE and fresh-frozen material. For TCR repertoire profiling, blood samples were analyzed in the form of peripheral blood mononuclear cells. Rearrangement joined TRBV6-5 to TRBJ1-2, and 9 junction bases match TRBD1. Material: peripheral blood, obtained before any cancer treatment. The clonotype originates from a woman aged 35-70 years with stage I lung adenocarcinoma. The sequenced DNA is TGTGCCAGCAGTAAAACAGGGGGCGCGTACTATGGCTACACCTTC. Its product reads: CASSKTGGAYYGYTF.